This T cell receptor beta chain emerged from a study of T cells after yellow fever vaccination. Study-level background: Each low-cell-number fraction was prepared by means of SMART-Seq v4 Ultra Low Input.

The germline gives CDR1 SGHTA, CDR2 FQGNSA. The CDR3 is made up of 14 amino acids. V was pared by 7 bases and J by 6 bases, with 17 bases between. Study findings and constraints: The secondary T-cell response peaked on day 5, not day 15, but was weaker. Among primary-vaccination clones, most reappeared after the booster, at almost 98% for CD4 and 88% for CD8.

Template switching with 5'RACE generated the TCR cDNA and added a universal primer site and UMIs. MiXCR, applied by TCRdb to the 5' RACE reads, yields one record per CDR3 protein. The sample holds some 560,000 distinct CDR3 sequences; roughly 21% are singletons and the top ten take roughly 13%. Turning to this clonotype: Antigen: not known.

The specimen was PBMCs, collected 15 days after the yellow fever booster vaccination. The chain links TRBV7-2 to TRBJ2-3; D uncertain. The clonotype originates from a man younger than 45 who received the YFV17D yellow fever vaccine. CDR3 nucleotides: TGTGCCAGCACGCGGCGCGCCATAGTGGATACGCAGTATTTT. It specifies CASTRRAIVDTQYF.